This T cell receptor beta chain came from a study of regulatory T cells in long-lasting Graves disease. Building of the TCR beta libraries involved iRepertoire HTBI primers and Arm-PCR of CDR3 regions. TCRdb reprocessed the multiplex PCR reads with MiXCR, giving one entry per CDR3 protein. This sample has 520,000 or so distinct CDR3 sequences, with more than 10% found just once. This CDR3 is 12 amino acids long. Trimming took off 3 bases at V and 9 bases at J, with 9 bases between the two ends. Per germline, CDR1 SEHNR and CDR2 FQNEAQ (reference sequence). The time point is: newly diagnosed GD, antithyroid drugs for less than 3 months. RNA isolated from PBMCs was used to make the TCR library. Notes on the study in general: TRBV28, TRBJ1-2 and TRBJ2-5 emerged as the favored segments in persistent disease.

This clonotype was observed a handful of times. The target antigen is unknown. These data were also filed under a second study, of T cells in Graves' hyperthyroidism and ophthalmopathy. This second report adds: A set of HTBI primers served as the primers for a first-round RT-PCR of the TCR CDR3.

This TCR was recovered from a woman in her thirties with Graves disease. Sequencing used peripheral blood mononuclear cells (PBMCs), obtained at new diagnosis, from a patient treated with antithyroid drugs. The J gene is TRBJ2-4, the V gene TRBV7-9, with D unresolved. CDR3 bases: TGTGCCAGCAGCTTGGGGTGGGGCATTCAGTACTTC. Its translation is CASSLGWGIQYF.